Each of the 16 T cell receptor beta chains below was sequenced from the same sample in a study of T cell responses to AZD1222 COVID-19 vaccine. Clones were sequenced by immunoSEQ multiplex PCR, and TCRdb holds only the in-frame ones, with some missing. Of 100,000 or so clones in the sample, over 75% are singletons; the top ten hold 2% to 3%. The specimen was peripheral blood, collected on day 0 of AZD1222 vaccination. The source is an adult in good health.

The V gene is TRBV7-6, the J gene TRBJ2-3; 9 nucleotides align to TRBD1. The germline V gene has CDR1 SGHVS and CDR2 FNYEAQ. The J segment lost 2 bases and the V segment lost 5 bases, leaving 11 bases of the junction unmatched. The CDR3 runs 17 residues. The CDR3, as DNA: TGTGCCAGCAGCCTCCTGGGGACAGGGATCATCACAGATACGCAGTATTTT. Its translation is CASSLLGTGIITDTQYF.

The V and J genes are TRBV28 and TRBJ2-7; D perhaps matches TRBD2 (7 bases). Germline lookup yields CDR1 MDHEN and CDR2 SYDVKM. The CDR3 is 16 amino acids. The V end lost 1 base, the J end lost 2 bases, and 15 bases lay between the germline ends. The CDR3 nucleotides are TGTGCCAGCAGTTTATCATCGGGGGGCAGCACCTACGAGCAGTACTTC. Encoded protein: CASSLSSGGSTYEQYF.

The V call is TRBV4-1, the J call TRBJ2-1; 12 bases agree with TRBD1. The trim removed 3 bases at V and 10 bases at J, leaving 7 bases unmatched. Germline V gene sequence: CDR1 MGHRA, CDR2 YSYEKL. The CDR3 contains 15 residues. The CDR3 here is CASSHPGQGAWEQFF. CDR3 in DNA: TGCGCCAGCAGCCATCCGGGACAGGGGGCTTGGGAGCAGTTCTTC.

The J gene is TRBJ2-3, the V gene TRBV18, with no clear D. The CDR3 is made up of 13 amino acids. Germline V gene lookup returns CDR1 KGHSH and CDR2 LQKENI. V lost 1 base to trimming and J lost 2 bases, with 4 bases between them. The CDR3 sequence: CASSPQATDTQYF. Here the CDR3 DNA reads TGTGCCAGCTCACCACAGGCCACAGATACGCAGTATTTT.

The chain employs TRBV7-2 and TRBJ2-1, with a weak D call TRBD1 (6 bases). Trimming shortened V by 2 bases and J by 4 bases, and 12 bases separated the two germline ends. Germline CDR1 SGHTA, CDR2 FQGNSA. The CDR3 contains 15 residues. The CDR3 here is CASSLMGTFYNEQFF. CDR3 nucleotide sequence: TGTGCCAGCAGCTTAATGGGGACATTTTACAATGAGCAGTTCTTC.

The rearrangement joins TRBV6-6 to TRBJ1-3; 7 nucleotides align to TRBD1. Per germline, CDR1 MNHNY and CDR2 SVGAGI (reference sequence). The CDR3 runs to 17 residues. Trimming took 5 bases from V and 0 from J; bases not matched to a gene: 10. CDR3 nucleotides: TGTGCCAGCAGTCCGAACAGGGGAGCCTACTCTGGAAACACCATATATTTT. It translates to CASSPNRGAYSGNTIYF.

This chain joins TRBV15 and TRBJ2-7; 11 bases match TRBD1. Looked up from germline, CDR1 is LNHNV and CDR2 is YYDKDF (reference sequence). This CDR3 is 13 amino acids long. With 8 bases clipped from V and 5 bases from J, the junction kept 5 bases outside the gene matches. For the CDR3, the DNA is TGTGCCACCCGGGACAGGGGGACTAACGAGCAGTACTTC. It specifies CATRDRGTNEQYF.

The chain joins TRBV7-2 to TRBJ1-3, with a possible D match to TRBD1 (5 bases). The V end lost 1 base, the J end lost 1 base, and 8 bases lay between the germline ends. This CDR3 is 15 amino acids long. Germline V gene data show CDR1 as SGHTA and CDR2 as FQGNSA. The CDR3 region is CASSLGSGSGNTIYF. CDR3 DNA sequence: TGTGCCAGCAGCTTAGGATCAGGGTCTGGAAACACCATATATTTT. The whole variable domain, filled in from reference TRBV7-2 and TRBJ1-3, reads GAGVSQSPSNKVTEKGKDVELRCDPISGHTALYWYRQSLGQGLEFLIYFQGNSAPDKSGLPSDRFSAERTGGSVSTLTIQRTQQEDSAVYLCASSLGSGSGNTIYFGEGSWLTVV.

This rearrangement joins TRBV12-3 or TRBV12-4 to TRBJ2-7; TRBD1 might be the D (6 bases). CDR3 length: 13 amino acids. Trimming cost V 5 bases and J 4 bases, with 12 bases left between them. The CDR3 region is CASSVQGWYEQYF. CDR3 in DNA: TGTGCCAGCAGTGTACAGGGATGGTACGAGCAGTACTTC.

The V call is TRBV6-4, the J call TRBJ2-3, with D unclear. This CDR3 has 14 residues. CDR1 and CDR2 from the germline V gene are MRHNA and SNTAGT. With 0 bases removed from V and 8 bases from J, the gap between germline ends came to 12 bases. CDR3 in amino acids: CASSDSGSSATQYF. Written as DNA, the CDR3 is TGTGCCAGCAGTGACTCGGGCTCCTCGGCTACGCAGTATTTT.

The V call is TRBV10-3, the J call TRBJ2-3; a possible D gene is TRBD2 (6 bases). The CDR3 is made up of 14 amino acids. The V end was cut by 10 bases, the J end by 1 base, with 15 bases between. Germline CDR1 is ENHRY and CDR2 is SYGVKD. CDR3 bases: TGTGCCACCGGGGGAGCGGGTCGCACAGATACGCAGTATTTT. Translated, it gives CATGGAGRTDTQYF.

This clone was recorded only once. This chain connects TRBV13 to TRBJ1-4; a possible D gene is TRBD1 (6 bases). V gave up 5 bases and J gave up 5 bases, with 9 bases separating them. CDR3 size: 13 residues. Germline lookup yields CDR1 PRHDT and CDR2 FYEKMQ (reference sequence). CDR3 loop: CASSRGHNEKLFF. In DNA form, the CDR3 reads TGTGCCAGCAGCCGGGGACACAATGAAAAACTGTTTTTT.

This clone showed up just once. The V call is TRBV7-9, the J call TRBJ2-7; weak D call: TRBD2 (6 bases). Germline CDR1 reads SEHNR; CDR2 reads FQNEAQ (reference sequence). V gave up 4 bases and J gave up 2 bases, with 15 bases separating them. This CDR3 has 15 amino acids. The CDR3 nucleotides are TGTGCCAGCAGCTACGCCCCGGGAGCAACCTACGAGCAGTACTTC. Translated, it gives CASSYAPGATYEQYF.

The V call is TRBV25-1, the J call TRBJ2-3; 8 bases are shared with TRBD2. After removal of 9 bases from V and 7 bases from J, the junction contained 9 bases not matched to a gene. CDR1 and CDR2 from the germline V gene are MGHDK and SYGVNS. The CDR3 length is 13 residues. CDR3 residues: CARGQRGGNTQYF. The CDR3 nucleotides are TGTGCCAGGGGACAACGGGGGGGCAATACGCAGTATTTT.

The chain links TRBV2 to TRBJ1-4; the D gene is possibly TRBD1 (5 bases). Germline V CDR1 and CDR2: SNHLY, FYNNEI. V was pared by 5 bases and J by 5 bases, with 18 bases between. CDR3 length equals 16 residues. The CDR3 region has the DNA TGTGCCAGCAGTCAGCGCAGGGTAGACGTAAATGAAAAACTGTTTTTT. It is translated as CASSQRRVDVNEKLFF. The variable domain in full, with the rest retrieved from reference TRBV2 and TRBJ1-4, is EPEVTQTPSHQVTQMGQEVILRCVPISNHLYFYWYRQILGQKVEFLVSFYNNEISEKSEIFDDQFSVERPDGSNFTLKIRSTKLEDSAMYFCASSQRRVDVNEKLFFGSGTQLSVL.

The J gene is TRBJ2-5, the V gene TRBV18; 9 bases are a match to TRBD2. The V and J ends lost 4 bases and 4 bases, in that order; junction bases with no gene match: 4. CDR3 length equals 14 residues. The germline V gene encodes CDR1 KGHSH and CDR2 LQKENI. The CDR3 DNA reads as TGTGCCAGCTCACAGCGGGGGGCCCGAGAGACCCAGTACTTC. It is translated as CASSQRGARETQYF. Based on the CDR3 plus reference TRBV18 and TRBJ2-5, the full variable domain is NAGVMQNPRHLVRRRGQEARLRCSPMKGHSHVYWYRQLPEEGLKFMVYLQKENIIDESGMPKERFSAEFPKEGPSILRIQQVVRGDSAAYFCASSQRGARETQYFGPGTRLLVL.